The present TCR beta chain was sequenced within a study of T cells in Graves' hyperthyroidism and ophthalmopathy. The V end was cut by 4 bases, the J end by 1 base, with 14 bases between. Germline assignment: CDR1 SEHNR and CDR2 FQNEAQ (reference sequence). The CDR3 consists of 16 residues. Amplified regions were TCR beta CDR3 sequences from RNA transcripts. A set of HTBI primers served as the primers for a first-round RT-PCR of the TCR CDR3. TCRdb recomputed calls from the multiplex PCR reads with MiXCR, one row per CDR3 protein. The table shows 250,000 to 400,000 distinct CDR3 sequences, with roughly 15% occurring only once.

This sequence originates from a middle-aged woman with Graves' ophthalmopathy. Sequenced: blood. The gene calls are TRBV7-9 and TRBJ1-5, with D uncertain. The CDR3, as DNA: TGTGCCAGCAGCTCGAACGGAATCCCGAGCAATCAGCCCCAGCATTTT. Translated, it gives CASSSNGIPSNQPQHF.